This entry lists 8 T cell receptor beta chains sequenced from one sample in a study of blood T cell repertoires in COVID-19. Method: immunoSEQ multiplex PCR; TCRdb's copy keeps in-frame clones and lacks some. The table has about 190,000 clones, roughly 78% seen once; the top ten hold about 2.8%. The sequencing sample was made of peripheral blood. The receptor source for this set is a woman of 80 years or more with active or convalescent COVID-19.

V and J are TRBV18 and TRBJ2-1; 8 nucleotides line up with TRBD1. The CDR3 is made up of 15 amino acids. With 4 bases clipped from V and 8 bases from J, the junction kept 10 bases outside the gene matches. CDR1 and CDR2 (germline): KGHSH, LQKENI. The CDR3 DNA sequence: TGTGCCAGCTCACGACCCAGGACAGGGATCGATGAGCAGTTCTTC. This codes for CASSRPRTGIDEQFF.

This clone has a single count. The genes are TRBV15 and TRBJ2-1, with D tentatively TRBD2 (7 bases). CDR3 length: 13 amino acids. CDR1 is LNHNV, CDR2 YYDKDF, per germline (reference sequence). The V gene lost 4 bases and the J gene lost 13 bases, with 17 bases spanning the gap. As DNA, the CDR3 is TGTGCCACCAGCACCCAAGGGGGGGCTGGACAGTTCTTC. Translating gives CATSTQGGAGQFF.

The J gene is TRBJ1-6, the V gene TRBV28, with D uncertain. The V gene lost 5 bases and the J gene lost 3 bases, with 17 bases spanning the gap. CDR1 and CDR2 from the germline V gene are MDHEN and SYDVKM. The CDR3 runs to 17 residues. Written as DNA, the CDR3 is TGTGCCAGCAGTAGCGGCTCGGGAGGCGGCTATAATTCACCCCTCCACTTT. Protein product: CASSSGSGGGYNSPLHF.

The rearrangement links TRBV7-2 to TRBJ1-1; D is perhaps TRBD1 (5 bases). The CDR3 spans 14 residues. With 3 bases removed from V and 4 bases from J, the gap between germline ends came to 12 bases. Germline V lookup: CDR1 SGHTA, CDR2 FQGNSA. CDR3 coding DNA: TGTGCCAGCAGCTTCCACGCAGGGATCACTGAAGCTTTCTTT. This sequence encodes CASSFHAGITEAFF.

The chain carries TRBV7-9 and TRBJ1-2, with TRBD1 matching 8 bases. Germline loops: CDR1 SEHNR, CDR2 FQNEAQ (reference sequence). V lost 5 bases and J lost 3; bases outside the gene matches: 8. CDR3 length: 15 amino acids. For the CDR3, the DNA is TGTGCCAGCAGCGGGCGACAGACAGGGGACTATGGCTACACCTTC. Amino acid sequence: CASSGRQTGDYGYTF.

The chain uses TRBV5-4 and TRBJ1-1, with D perhaps TRBD1 (5 bases). The germline CDR1 and CDR2 sequences are SGHNT and YYREEE (reference sequence). The CDR3 contains 14 residues. With 0 bases removed from V and 1 base from J, the gap between germline ends came to 7 bases. The CDR3 DNA sequence: TGTGCCAGCAGCTTGGGACAGTGGAACACTGAAGCTTTCTTT. It is translated as CASSLGQWNTEAFF. The full variable domain, completed using reference TRBV5-4 and TRBJ1-1, is ETGVTQSPTHLIKTRGQQVTLRCSSQSGHNTVSWYQQALGQGPQFIFQYYREEENGRGNFPPRFSGLQFPNYSSELNVNALELDDSALYLCASSLGQWNTEAFFGQGTRLTVV.

This clone has just one count. The rearrangement uses TRBV4-1 and TRBJ1-5, with a weak D call TRBD1 (5 bases). V lost 2 bases and J 5 bases, leaving 10 bases between the germline ends. This CDR3 contains 14 residues. The germline V gene encodes CDR1 MGHRA and CDR2 YSYEKL. This CDR3 reads CASSQRQGYQPQHF. CDR3 DNA sequence: TGCGCCAGCAGCCAACGGCAGGGATATCAGCCCCAGCATTTT.

The chain employs TRBV7-8 and TRBJ1-5; a weak D match, TRBD1 (5 bases). V lost 0 bases to trimming and J lost 1 base, with 10 bases between them. The CDR3 length is 16 residues. Germline loops: CDR1 SGHVS, CDR2 FQNEAQ. The CDR3 DNA reads as TGTGCCAGCAGCTTAGCCGTCCACAGGAGCAATCAGCCCCAGCATTTT. Translation: CASSLAVHRSNQPQHF.